The rows below give T cell receptor beta chains drawn from one sample of a study of shared clonotypes between healthy human individuals. Assay: immunoSEQ multiplex PCR; the TCRdb copy retains only in-frame clones and omits some. Altogether millions of clones are present, 93% being singletons, with the ten largest covering over 1.5%. The sample consisted of naive CD8+ T cells from PBMCs. The receptors here all came from a man aged 18 to 29 in good health. Some clones in this sample may be carry-over from other donors' samples. Each CDR3 is given with its conserved first and last residue. D genes are given only for firm matches. For some rows the clone size is stated as once, few or many, or as a class when expanded; others skip it.

D	J	size	V	DNA	CDR3
.	TRBJ2-7	.	TRBV9	TGTGCCAGCAGCGTAGACCCAGAGGACGAGCAGTACTTC	CASSVDPEDEQYF
.	TRBJ2-2	.	TRBV4-3	TGCGCCAGCAGCCCTTCGGGCCCGGGGACCGGGGAGCTGTTTTTT	CASSPSGPGTGELFF
.	TRBJ2-3	.	TRBV6-5	TGTGCCAGCAGTCCCTTCACACTGGGAGATACGCAGTATTTT	CASSPFTLGDTQYF
TRBD2	TRBJ2-1	.	TRBV4-2	TGTGCCAGCAGCCAATATACGACTAGCGGAAGCTCCTACAATGAGCAGTTCTTC	CASSQYTTSGSSYNEQFF
.	TRBJ2-7	once	TRBV28	TGTGCCAGCAGTTTACCGGGCCAGACCTACGAGCAGTACTTC	CASSLPGQTYEQYF
.	TRBJ2-1	.	TRBV29-1	TGCAGCGTTAGTGAGCGTCGCTCCTACAATGAGCAGTTCTTC	CSVSERRSYNEQFF
.	TRBJ1-2	.	TRBV29-1	TGCAGCGTTCCCAAAGAGGCTGGCTACACCTTC	CSVPKEAGYTF
.	TRBJ1-5	.	TRBV28	TGTGCCACCAAGGAGGCCGACAGCTTTAGCAATCAGCCCCAGCATTTT	CATKEADSFSNQPQHF
.	TRBJ2-7	.	TRBV30	TGTGCCTGGAGTGCCATCTACGAGCAGTACTTC	CAWSAIYEQYF
TRBD1	TRBJ1-5	.	TRBV25-1	TGTGCCAGTGTGGACAGGAACTTTAGCAATCAGCCCCAGCATTTT	CASVDRNFSNQPQHF
.	TRBJ2-7	once	TRBV5-1	TGCGCCAGCAGCTTGTGGGGTCGGACAGCTAGATTTTCCTACGAGCAGTACTTC	CASSLWGRTARFSYEQYF
TRBD2	TRBJ2-7	.	TRBV4-3	TGCGCCAGCAGCCATAGGACTAGCGGATACGAGCAGTACTTC	CASSHRTSGYEQYF
.	TRBJ2-7	.	TRBV9	TGTGCCAGCAGCGTACGGTGGGGCCCACCCGACGAGCAGTACTTC	CASSVRWGPPDEQYF
.	TRBJ1-2	.	TRBV19	TGTGCCAGTAGTATAGATTGGTCAGCGAACTATGGCTACACCTTC	CASSIDWSANYGYTF
.	TRBJ2-3	.	TRBV29-1	TGCAGCGTGGCCCCGGACTCGTTTAGCACAGATACGCAGTATTTT	CSVAPDSFSTDTQYF
TRBD2	TRBJ2-1	once	TRBV9	TGTGCCAGCAGCGTAGCCAGCGGGGACTACAATGAGCAGTTCTTC	CASSVASGDYNEQFF
.	TRBJ1-2	.	TRBV4-3	TGCGCCAGCAGCCACGGTTACGGGGAGAAGGACTATGGCTACACCTTC	CASSHGYGEKDYGYTF
TRBD2	TRBJ2-1	.	TRBV5-1	TGCGCCAGCAGCCCAGGAGGGACTAGCGGGAGTAGCGTGAGTGAGCAGTTCTTC	CASSPGGTSGSSVSEQFF
TRBD2	TRBJ2-1	once	TRBV19	TGTGCCAGTAGTACGGGACTAGCGTACAATGAGCAGTTCTTC	CASSTGLAYNEQFF
TRBD1	TRBJ1-2	.	TRBV4-3	TGCGCCAGCAGCCACGGACAGGGGCGCCCAAATGGCTACACCTTC	CASSHGQGRPNGYTF
.	TRBJ2-7	few	TRBV10-3	TGTGCCATCAGTGGGGAGGCTAGCAGACCCTACGAGCAGTACTTC	CAISGEASRPYEQYF
.	TRBJ2-7	once	TRBV11-1	TGTGCCAGCAGCAGGCTCATCTCCTACGAGCAGTACTTC	CASSRLISYEQYF
TRBD2	TRBJ2-7	.	TRBV2	TGTGCCACCCGACTAGCGGGAGAAGGCTACGAGCAGTACTTC	CATRLAGEGYEQYF
.	TRBJ2-7	.	TRBV4-3	TGCGCCAGCAGCCAAGGTTTGACACAGGACGCCTACGAGCAGTACTTC	CASSQGLTQDAYEQYF
.	TRBJ2-1	once	TRBV6-5	TGTGCCAGCAGTTACTCGATGGCAGGGGATGAGCAGTTCTTC	CASSYSMAGDEQFF
TRBD2	TRBJ2-1	.	TRBV7-6	TGTGCCAGCAGCCATCGACTAGCGGCCTACAATGAGCAGTTCTTC	CASSHRLAAYNEQFF
TRBD2	TRBJ2-2	once	TRBV19	TGTGCCAGTATCTCCATAGCGGGAGTTGACACCGGGGAGCTGTTTTTT	CASISIAGVDTGELFF
.	TRBJ2-2	once	TRBV11-2	TGTGCCAGCAGCTTAGTCGGGGAGCTGTTTTTT	CASSLVGELFF
.	TRBJ1-4	.	TRBV7-9	TGTGCCAGCAGCGCCCACGCACGGGGTTGGGGTGAAAAACTGTTTTTT	CASSAHARGWGEKLFF
TRBD1	TRBJ2-7	once	TRBV29-1	TGCAGCGCGTTCGAGGCAGGGGGCGACGAGCAGTACTTC	CSAFEAGGDEQYF
.	TRBJ2-4	once	TRBV7-9	TGTGCCAGCAGCGATCGACGGGGCATTCAGTACTTC	CASSDRRGIQYF
.	TRBJ2-1	.	TRBV5-3	TGTGCCAGAAGATTGAGCCTTTGGGCGGCTTTTCCAAATCATCGGTCCCCAGACAATGAGCAGTTCTTC	CARRLSLWAAFPNHRSPDNEQFF
.	TRBJ2-5	.	TRBV6-5	TGTGCCAGCAAGGGAGTGCGGGAGACCCAGTACTTC	CASKGVRETQYF
.	TRBJ2-3	.	TRBV7-9	TGTGCCAGCAGCTTAACGGCTCTCGGCAGCCGGCCGTATTTT	CASSLTALGSRPYF
.	TRBJ2-7	.	TRBV15	TGTGCCAGCTCTCCCGGAGGGGCCCCCTACGAGCAGTACTTC	CASSPGGAPYEQYF